This section outlines one T cell receptor (beta chain) sequence together with its context. Antigen specificity is unknown. This CDR3 is 17 amino acids long. The J segment lost 5 bases and the V segment lost 1 base, leaving 10 bases of the junction unmatched. Germline-derived CDR1 and CDR2 are SGHNT and YYREEE (reference sequence). This sample is drawn from a study of T cell responses to AZD1222 COVID-19 vaccine. Clones were sequenced by immunoSEQ multiplex PCR, and TCRdb holds only the in-frame ones, with some missing. Among some 200,000 clones, roughly 90% were seen once, and the ten largest hold approximately 0.97%. Study-wide findings and caveats: Seropositivity was recorded at baseline in only 6 or 7 AZD1222 recipients. White British people made up most donors, females outnumbered males, and clonal diversity was possibly underestimated. Scientists sampled the repertoires only once the peak T cell response had passed.

Sequenced here: peripheral blood, sampled on day 0 of AZD1222 vaccination. The chain is built from TRBV5-4 and TRBJ2-7, with 12 bases aligning to TRBD2. The clonotype was recovered from an adult in good health. The CDR3 DNA reads TGTGCCAGCAGCTTGAGACTAGCGGGAGTCACTAGCCACGAGCAGTACTTC. Protein sequence: CASSLRLAGVTSHEQYF.